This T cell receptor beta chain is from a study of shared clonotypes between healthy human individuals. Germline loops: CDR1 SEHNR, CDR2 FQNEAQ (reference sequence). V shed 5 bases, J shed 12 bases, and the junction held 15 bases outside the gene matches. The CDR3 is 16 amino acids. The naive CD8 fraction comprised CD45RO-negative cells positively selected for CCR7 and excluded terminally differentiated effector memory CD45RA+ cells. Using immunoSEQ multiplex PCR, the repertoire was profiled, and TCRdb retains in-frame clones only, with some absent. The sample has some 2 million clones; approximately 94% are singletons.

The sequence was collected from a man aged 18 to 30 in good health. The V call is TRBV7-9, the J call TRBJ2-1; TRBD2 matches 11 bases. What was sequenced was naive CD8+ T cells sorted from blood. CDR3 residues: CASSPPRLAGTGGQFF. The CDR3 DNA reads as TGTGCCAGCAGCCCCCCGCGACTAGCGGGGACTGGCGGGCAGTTCTTC. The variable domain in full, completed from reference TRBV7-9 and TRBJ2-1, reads DTGVSQNPRHKITKRGQNVTFRCDPISEHNRLYWYRQTLGQGPEFLTYFQNEAQLEKSRLLSDRFSAERPKGSFSTLEIQRTEQGDSAMYLCASSPPRLAGTGGQFFGPGTRLTVL.